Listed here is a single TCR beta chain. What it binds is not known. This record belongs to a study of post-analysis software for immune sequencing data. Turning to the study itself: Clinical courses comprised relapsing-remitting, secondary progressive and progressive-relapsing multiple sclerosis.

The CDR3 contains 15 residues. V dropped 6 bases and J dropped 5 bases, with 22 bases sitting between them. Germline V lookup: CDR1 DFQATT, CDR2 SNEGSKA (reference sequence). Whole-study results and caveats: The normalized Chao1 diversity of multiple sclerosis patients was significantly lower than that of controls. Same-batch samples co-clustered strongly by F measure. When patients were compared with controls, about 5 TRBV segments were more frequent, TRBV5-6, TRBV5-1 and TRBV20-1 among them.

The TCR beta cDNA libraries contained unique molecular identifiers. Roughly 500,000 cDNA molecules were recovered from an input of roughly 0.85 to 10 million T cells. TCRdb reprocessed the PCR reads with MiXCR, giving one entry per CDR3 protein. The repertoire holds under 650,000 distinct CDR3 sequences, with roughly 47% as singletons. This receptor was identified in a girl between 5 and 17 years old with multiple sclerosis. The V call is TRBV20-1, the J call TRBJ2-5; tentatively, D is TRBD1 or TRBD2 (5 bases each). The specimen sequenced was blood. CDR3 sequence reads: CSAGEPGRRQETQYF. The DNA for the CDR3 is TGCAGTGCCGGTGAACCGGGACGCCGCCAGGAGACCCAGTACTTC.